The 3 T cell receptor beta chains reported below all come from one sample, sequenced in a study of metastatic and nonmetastatic thyroid tumors. Patients underwent thyroid surgery, and none had received any treatment before it. TCRdb recomputed clones from the PCR reads via MiXCR. This sample has about 13,000 clones; around 25% occur once, and the top ten carry 12%. Sequenced material: adjacent normal tissue. The origin of the receptors is a female donor with papillary thyroid cancer or a benign thyroid nodule (not recorded which). Some clones in this sample may be carry-over from other donors' samples.

This clone was observed a few times. This sequence joins TRBV2 and TRBJ2-3; TRBD2 matches at 7 bases. V was clipped by 10 bases and J by 5 bases; unmatched bases: 15. The germline V gene has CDR1 SNHLY and CDR2 FYNNEI. CDR3 length: 15 residues. The chain's CDR3 is CATQRLAGGEDTQYF. CDR3 DNA sequence: TGTGCCACCCAGCGACTAGCTGGGGGGGAAGATACGCAGTATTTT.

The sample holds many counts of this clone. This may be a read error: a much more frequent sequence differs by one nucleotide. The chain links TRBV7-6 to TRBJ2-2, with D maybe TRBD2 (6 bases). CDR1 and CDR2 from the germline V gene are SGHVS and FNYEAQ. This CDR3 region has 14 residues. The CDR3 loop is CAGSLAAGSGELFF. The CDR3 nucleotides are TGTGCCGGCAGCTTAGCGGCGGGATCCGGGGAGCTGTTTTTT.

The V call is TRBV19, the J call TRBJ2-3; no clear D gene. V dropped 2 bases and J dropped 2 bases, with 11 bases sitting between them. The CDR3 is 15 amino acids. The germline V gene has CDR1 LNHDA and CDR2 SQIVND (reference sequence). This CDR3 is CASSIRLGVTDTQYF. The CDR3 DNA follows: TGTGCCAGTAGTATACGGCTAGGAGTCACAGATACGCAGTATTTT. Looking up the rest from reference TRBV19 and TRBJ2-3 gives the full variable domain: DGGITQSPKYLFRKEGQNVTLSCEQNLNHDAMYWYRQDPGQGLRLIYYSQIVNDFQKGDIAEGYSVSREKKESFPLTVTSAQKNPTAFYLCASSIRLGVTDTQYFGPGTRLTVL.